This TCR beta chain was captured in a study of blood T cell repertoires in COVID-19. On this clone itself: Other DNA sequences in this specimen translate into the identical CDR3.

Libraries were prepared by immunoSEQ multiplex PCR; TCRdb keeps only in-frame clonotypes and omits some of them. Of 200,000 to 250,000 clones in the sample, about 81% are singletons; the top ten hold around a tenth. Germline V gene data show CDR1 as SGHRS and CDR2 as YFSETQ. This CDR3 is 16 amino acids long. V was clipped by 0 bases and J by 7 bases; unmatched bases: 7. Input material: PBMCs or T cells enriched from blood (not recorded which). The chain uses TRBV5-1 and TRBJ1-6; 7 bases map to TRBD1. This TCR came from a man in his forties or fifties who had recovered from COVID-19. CDR3 in DNA: TGCGCCAGCAGCTTGGTTGTAGGGGGCACGAATTCACCCCTCCACTTT. Protein sequence: CASSLVVGGTNSPLHF.